What follows are 23 T cell receptor beta chains derived from one specimen sequenced in a study of control samples from healthy donors and cancer patients. Libraries were prepared by immunoSEQ multiplex PCR; TCRdb keeps only in-frame clonotypes and omits some of them. The profile shows almost 90,000 clones, roughly 86% of them singletons. The sample comprised blood. The receptors were sampled from a man in his thirties or forties in good health.

The chain has TRBV18 and TRBJ2-5; perhaps TRBD1 as D (5 bases). Germline V gene data show CDR1 as KGHSH and CDR2 as LQKENI. The CDR3 extends over 16 amino acids. Trimming cost V 6 bases and J 2 bases, with 19 bases left between them. CDR3: CASSPQPLDKQETQYF. CDR3 in DNA: TGTGCCAGCTCCCCTCAGCCTCTGGACAAGCAAGAGACCCAGTACTTC. Looking up the rest from reference TRBV18 and TRBJ2-5 gives the full variable domain: NAGVMQNPRHLVRRRGQEARLRCSPMKGHSHVYWYRQLPEEGLKFMVYLQKENIIDESGMPKERFSAEFPKEGPSILRIQQVVRGDSAAYFCASSPQPLDKQETQYFGPGTRLLVL.

The gene calls are TRBV19 and TRBJ1-2; 10 bases are shared with TRBD1. V dropped 4 bases and J dropped 5; count of bases not matched to a gene: 7. CDR3 length: 15 amino acids. Germline CDR1 LNHDA, CDR2 SQIVND (reference sequence). The CDR3 here is CASSRGQGNSYGYTF. CDR3 in DNA: TGTGCCAGTAGTAGGGGACAGGGGAATTCTTATGGCTACACCTTC.

The gene calls are TRBV6-5 and TRBJ2-2; D call uncertain. The ends were cut back, 7 bases at V and 12 bases at J, with 9 bases in the middle. The CDR3 length is 10 residues. Germline V gives CDR1 MNHEY, CDR2 SVGAGI. The CDR3 reads CASKFGQLFF. CDR3 coding DNA: TGTGCCAGCAAGTTCGGCCAGCTGTTTTTT.

J is TRBJ2-7 and V is TRBV11-2; perhaps D is TRBD1 or TRBD2 (5 bases each). The germline CDR1 and CDR2 sequences are SGHAT and FQNNGV. The CDR3 sequence is 16 residues long. With 1 base removed from V and 5 bases from J, the gap between germline ends came to 18 bases. CDR3 coding DNA: TGTGCCAGCAGCTTAGGTCCGCAGGGACGGCGCGACGAGCAGTACGTC. It is translated as CASSLGPQGRRDEQYV.

The gene calls are TRBV6-1 and TRBJ2-7, with D maybe TRBD1 (5 bases). The CDR3 runs to 13 residues. Germline V gene lookup returns CDR1 MNHNS and CDR2 SASEGT. Deletions cut 3 bases from V and 4 bases from J, with 10 bases between. The CDR3 DNA follows: TGTGCCAGCAGTGACAGGGCCAGTTACGAGCAGTACTTC. This gives the protein CASSDRASYEQYF.

The chain uses TRBV27 and TRBJ2-5; the D gene could be TRBD1 or TRBD2 (5 bases each). Germline CDR1 and CDR2: MNHEY and SMNVEV (reference sequence). Trimming took off 6 bases at V and 11 bases at J, with 16 bases between the two ends. There are 12 residues in the CDR3. CDR3 nucleotides: TGTGCCAGCAGCCCACCGGGACCTCGTCAGTACTTC. It encodes CASSPPGPRQYF.

This chain uses TRBV21-1 with TRBJ1-1; TRBD1, the table's D call, lacks a check against the DNA. TRBV21-1 is tagged as a pseudogene. This CDR3 comprises 13 residues. CDR3 protein: CASSPRTDTEAFF. In nucleotides, the CDR3 is TGTGCCAGCAGCCCACGGACAGACACTGAAGCTTTCTTT.

Note on this clone: The germline gene is not matched at one end of the junction; a read error may be the cause. The gene calls are TRBV29-1 and TRBJ2-1; D is uncertain. Looked up from germline, CDR1 is SQVTM and CDR2 is ANQGSEA. This CDR3 is built from 13 residues. CDR3 residues: CSFDKSSKNEQFF. CDR3 DNA: TGCAGCTTTGACAAAAGTAGTAAGAATGAGCAGTTCTTC.

The J gene is TRBJ1-2, the V gene TRBV6-5, with D unresolved. V lost 2 bases to trimming and J lost 5 bases, with 15 bases between them. Germline V gene sequence: CDR1 MNHEY, CDR2 SVGAGI. The CDR3 is made up of 15 amino acids. CDR3 in DNA: TGTGCCAGCAGTTACGGCGGGATGCTCGGTTATGGCTACACCTTC. The encoded protein is CASSYGGMLGYGYTF.

The gene calls are TRBV4-1 and TRBJ2-2; 10 positions match TRBD2. This CDR3 spans 17 amino acids. V trimming: 6 bases; J trimming: 1 base; junction bases outside the gene matches: 8. The germline gives CDR1 MGHRA, CDR2 YSYEKL. The CDR3 sequence is CASRKLAGVLNTGELFF. CDR3 nucleotide sequence: TGCGCCAGCAGAAAGCTAGCGGGGGTATTGAACACCGGGGAGCTGTTTTTT.

The chain employs TRBV5-8 and TRBJ1-2; the D is unclear. Trimming took 0 bases from V and 3 from J, leaving 6 bases between them. Germline V gene data show CDR1 as SGHTS and CDR2 as YDEGEE. CDR3 length: 13 residues. DNA for the CDR3: TGTGCCAGCAGCTTGGCCGGCGACTATGGCTACACCTTC. Translating gives CASSLAGDYGYTF. Full variable domain (missing parts from reference TRBV5-8 and TRBJ1-2): EAGVTQSPTHLIKTRGQQATLRCSPISGHTSVYWYQQALGLGLQFLLWYDEGEERNRGNFPPRFSGRQFPNYSSELNVNALELEDSALYLCASSLAGDYGYTFGSGTRLTVV.

The chain couples TRBV30 to TRBJ1-2, with D maybe TRBD1 (6 bases). Trimming cost V 0 bases and J 7 bases, with 30 bases left between them. The CDR3 sequence is 19 residues long. CDR1 and CDR2 from the germline V gene are GTSNPN and SVGIG (reference sequence). The CDR3 bases are TGTGCCTGGAGTGTCAACGGCGCCCCGGTACAGGGCCCTATGGGTGGCTACACCTTC. Encoded protein: CAWSVNGAPVQGPMGGYTF.

The chain employs TRBV11-3 and TRBJ2-7, with TRBD2 as a possible D gene (7 bases). V was pared by 1 base and J by 0 bases, with 10 bases between. Germline V gene sequence: CDR1 SGHNT, CDR2 YENEEA. CDR3 length: 15 residues. The CDR3 DNA follows: TGTGCCAGCAGCTTAGGAGGGGGGGGCTCCTACGAGCAGTACTTC. Protein product: CASSLGGGGSYEQYF.

The chain is built from TRBV6-5 and TRBJ1-2, with TRBD1 as a possible D gene (6 bases). Per the germline V gene, CDR1 is MNHEY and CDR2 is SVGAGI. With 0 bases removed from V and 4 bases from J, the gap between germline ends came to 12 bases. The CDR3 is made up of 15 amino acids. CDR3: CASSYSRGATYGYTF. The CDR3, as DNA: TGTGCCAGCAGTTACTCAAGGGGGGCAACCTATGGCTACACCTTC.

The rearrangement uses TRBV28 and TRBJ1-3; maybe TRBD1 (5 bases). The CDR3 covers 12 residues. CDR1 is MDHEN and CDR2 is SYDVKM in the germline V gene. V lost 3 bases, J lost 11 bases, and 11 bases lay in between. CDR3 loop: CASSFQDIPIYF. Written as DNA, the CDR3 is TGTGCCAGCAGTTTCCAGGACATCCCCATATATTTT.

The J gene is TRBJ2-1, the V gene TRBV7-2; the match to TRBD1 covers 8 bases. V lost 0 bases, J lost 2 bases, and 6 bases stayed unmatched. Germline-derived CDR1 and CDR2 are SGHTA and FQGNSA. There are 17 residues in the CDR3. DNA of the CDR3: TGTGCCAGCAGCTTAGCCGACAGGGGACCCACCTACAATGAGCAGTTCTTC. Translating it yields CASSLADRGPTYNEQFF. Full variable domain (remainder filled in from reference TRBV7-2 and TRBJ2-1): GAGVSQSPSNKVTEKGKDVELRCDPISGHTALYWYRQSLGQGLEFLIYFQGNSAPDKSGLPSDRFSAERTGGSVSTLTIQRTQQEDSAVYLCASSLADRGPTYNEQFFGPGTRLTVL.

The sample holds a few counts of this clone. The gene calls are TRBV6-2 or TRBV6-3 and TRBJ2-1; 12 nucleotides agree with TRBD2. This CDR3 has 17 residues. Trimming removed 2 bases from V and 5 bases from J; junction bases left unmatched: 7. Germline CDR1 is MNHEY and CDR2 is SVGEGT. For the CDR3, the DNA is TGTGCCAGCAGTTACCCCCGCCTAGCGGGGGGGAACAATGAGCAGTTCTTC. This gives the protein CASSYPRLAGGNNEQFF.

The genes are TRBV10-3 and TRBJ2-2, with D tentatively TRBD2 (5 bases). CDR3 length: 14 residues. The V gene's germline CDR1 is ENHRY and CDR2 SYGVKD. Trimming removed 7 bases at V and 1 base at J, with 10 bases between. The CDR3 protein is CAIIGVLNTGELFF. The CDR3 coding sequence is TGTGCCATCATCGGGGTCTTGAACACCGGGGAGCTGTTTTTT.

The genes are TRBV9 and TRBJ2-3, with 10 bases aligning to TRBD1. V shed 2 bases, J shed 4 bases, and the junction held 7 bases outside the gene matches. Germline loops: CDR1 SGDLS, CDR2 YYNGEE. This CDR3 has 16 residues. The CDR3 sequence: CASSVNDRGRADTQYF. CDR3 nucleotides: TGTGCCAGCAGCGTCAATGACAGGGGGCGAGCAGATACGCAGTATTTT.

The gene calls are TRBV6-5 and TRBJ2-1; D possibly corresponds to TRBD1 (5 bases). V was pared by 7 bases and J by 9 bases, with 19 bases between. CDR3 length equals 14 residues. From germline, CDR1 is MNHEY and CDR2 SVGAGI. CDR3 sequence (DNA): TGTGCCAGCACAGCACTCAGGGATTCGGGTGAGCAGTTCTTC. Translation gives CASTALRDSGEQFF.

Comment on this clone: The junction departs from the called germline gene at one end, perhaps through a read error. This chain joins TRBV18 and TRBJ2-3; 7 positions match TRBD1. The CDR3 length is 14 residues. Germline CDR1 is KGHSH and CDR2 is LQKENI. The CDR3 region is CASTPDRVQDTQYF. CDR3 DNA sequence: TGTGCCAGCACACCAGACAGGGTGCAAGATACGCAGTATTTT.

This chain joins TRBV21-1 and TRBJ2-7; TRBD2, the table's D call, was not compared with the DNA. TRBV21-1 is annotated as a pseudogene. This CDR3 is built from 14 residues. CDR3 region: CASSKGGGGYEQYV. The DNA for the CDR3 is TGTGCCAGCAGCAAAGGGGGGGGAGGCTACGAGCAGTACGTC.

The V call is TRBV25-1, the J call TRBJ2-5; 15 nucleotides match TRBD2. This CDR3 region has 18 residues. Per germline, CDR1 MGHDK and CDR2 SYGVNS. V dropped 4 bases and J dropped 1; count of bases not matched to a gene: 7. The CDR3 DNA follows: TGTGCCAGCAGTGCACGTCTGGGACTAGCGGGGGGCCAAGAGACCCAGTACTTC. This translates into CASSARLGLAGGQETQYF.